This entry is about one TCR beta chain. The source of the sample is a study of control samples from healthy donors and cancer patients. Sequencing used immunoSEQ multiplex PCR; TCRdb keeps in-frame clones, though not all of them. The table lists around 150,000 clones, roughly 89% of them singletons. The V segment lost 0 bases and the J segment 14 bases; nucleotides outside the gene matches: 13. Germline lookup yields CDR1 MNHEY and CDR2 SVGAGI. The CDR3 sequence is 16 residues long. The sequence was obtained from a man aged 25 to 40 in good health. Specimen: blood. The chain combines TRBV6-5 with TRBJ1-6, with 7 bases identical to TRBD1. CDR3 sequence (DNA): TGTGCCAGCAGTTACTCGACAGGGACAGTGGATGATACCCTCCACTTT. Translation: CASSYSTGTVDDTLHF.